These 6 T cell receptor beta chains came from one sample sequenced in a study of blood T cells in healthy people across ages. Next came a second PCR, run for about 7 to 12 cycles, which used a sample-barcoded 5' primer along with a J-beta primer mix. One entry per CDR3 protein, called by TCRdb with MiXCR from the 5' RACE reads. The profile shows about 1.8 million distinct CDR3 sequences, roughly 52% of them singletons. Sequenced material: blood. These TCRs come from a woman aged 40 to 55 in good health.

The J gene is TRBJ2-3, the V gene TRBV7-9; weak D call: TRBD1 (5 bases). Trimming removed 4 bases at V and 2 bases at J, with 22 bases between. This CDR3 region has 18 residues. Germline V gene data show CDR1 as SEHNR and CDR2 as FQNEAQ (reference sequence). The CDR3 DNA sequence: TGTGCCAGCAGCTCCGTCCAAGACAGATTCCCTAACACAGATACGCAGTATTTT. Its translation is CASSSVQDRFPNTDTQYF.

This clonotype was observed a handful of times. CDR3 protein: CASSFQPSSYEQYF. The CDR3 DNA sequence: TGTGCCAGCAGCTTCCAACCGAGCTCCTACGAGCAGTACTTC. This chain links TRBV7-2 with TRBJ2-7; D call uncertain. The CDR3 runs to 14 residues. Germline CDR1 SGHTA, CDR2 FQGNSA. The V end was cut by 3 bases, the J end by 0 bases, with 9 bases between.

The J gene is TRBJ2-4, the V gene TRBV4-3; 8 bases fit TRBD1. The CDR3 consists of 14 residues. V lost 0 bases, J lost 8 bases, and 3 bases stayed unmatched. Germline V lookup: CDR1 LGHNA, CDR2 YSLEER. CDR3 amino acids: CASSQDRGLDIQYF. CDR3 sequence (DNA): TGCGCCAGCAGCCAAGACAGGGGGCTGGACATTCAGTACTTC.

The gene calls are TRBV13 and TRBJ2-5; D is ambiguous. Germline assignment: CDR1 PRHDT and CDR2 FYEKMQ (reference sequence). Trimming removed 2 bases from V and 0 bases from J, with 13 bases in between. The CDR3 spans 16 residues. CDR3 nucleotides: TGTGCCAGCAGCTTAAGGTTGCGAGAAAACCAAGAGACCCAGTACTTC. The encoded protein is CASSLRLRENQETQYF.

The genes are TRBV20-1 and TRBJ2-1; tentatively, D is TRBD2 (6 bases). CDR1 DFQATT and CDR2 SNEGSKA come from the germline V gene (reference sequence). The V end was cut by 3 bases, the J end by 4 bases, with 10 bases between. CDR3 size: 13 residues. For the CDR3, the DNA is TGCAGTGCTAGTAGAGCGGGTTACAATGAGCAGTTCTTC. It yields the protein CSASRAGYNEQFF.

J is TRBJ2-1 and V is TRBV28; 9 nucleotides agree with TRBD1. V lost 5 bases, J lost 0 bases, and 14 bases stayed unmatched. This CDR3 is 19 amino acids long. Germline lookup yields CDR1 MDHEN and CDR2 SYDVKM. For the CDR3, the DNA is TGTGCCAGCAGTCCCAGGGGACAGGGAGGGGTCGGCTCCTACAATGAGCAGTTCTTC. As protein: CASSPRGQGGVGSYNEQFF. The entire variable domain, with the rest obtained from reference TRBV28 and TRBJ2-1, is as follows: DVKVTQSSRYLVKRTGEKVFLECVQDMDHENMFWYRQDPGLGLRLIYFSYDVKMKEKGDIPEGYSVSREKKERFSLILESASTNQTSMYLCASSPRGQGGVGSYNEQFFGPGTRLTVL.